The 21 T cell receptor beta chains below were found in one sample sequenced in a study of blood T cell repertoires in COVID-19. The protocol was immunoSEQ multiplex PCR, while the TCRdb copy is restricted to in-frame clones and leaves out a portion. Of about 380,000 clones listed, around 90% are singletons. Sequenced: peripheral blood. The receptors come from a man aged 35 to 55 with acute or convalescent COVID-19.

The chain combines TRBV7-9 with TRBJ1-1; D is undetermined. Looked up from germline, CDR1 is SEHNR and CDR2 is FQNEAQ (reference sequence). V lost 1 base and J lost 1, with 7 bases in between. This CDR3 is 14 amino acids long. CDR3 coding DNA: TGTGCCAGCAGCTTAGGGGAGAAGAACACTGAAGCTTTCTTT. Its translation: CASSLGEKNTEAFF. The full variable domain, its missing parts supplied by reference TRBV7-9 and TRBJ1-1, is DTGVSQNPRHKITKRGQNVTFRCDPISEHNRLYWYRQTLGQGPEFLTYFQNEAQLEKSRLLSDRFSAERPKGSFSTLEIQRTEQGDSAMYLCASSLGEKNTEAFFGQGTRLTVV.

The chain couples TRBV7-9 to TRBJ1-2; D may be TRBD1 (6 bases). The CDR3 consists of 14 residues. V gave up 5 bases and J gave up 0 bases, with 10 bases separating them. Germline values: CDR1 SEHNR, CDR2 FQNEAQ (reference sequence). DNA of the CDR3: TGTGCCAGCAGCATCGGGACACCTAACTATGGCTACACCTTC. It translates to CASSIGTPNYGYTF.

DNA for the CDR3: TGTGCCACCTCGGGAGGAGCAGCGGGGGTATTCTCCTACAATGAGCAGTTCTTC. Its translation: CATSGGAAGVFSYNEQFF. V usage is TRBV19 and J usage is TRBJ2-1; 8 bases match TRBD2. In germline, CDR1 is LNHDA, CDR2 SQIVND (reference sequence). The CDR3 covers 18 residues. Losses at the gene ends were 10 bases for V and 0 bases for J; bases not matched to a gene: 17.

The genes are TRBV5-5 and TRBJ2-1, with 11 bases aligning to TRBD2. Looked up from germline, CDR1 is SGHKS and CDR2 is YYEKEE (reference sequence). V was pared by 5 bases and J by 0 bases, with 7 bases of the junction left unmatched. The CDR3 has 17 residues. CDR3 region: CASRKTSGGGSYNEQFF. CDR3 DNA: TGTGCCAGCAGGAAAACTAGCGGGGGAGGCTCCTACAATGAGCAGTTCTTC.

The chain employs TRBV7-9 and TRBJ1-4; a weak D match, TRBD1 (5 bases). Trimming removed 5 bases at V and 5 bases at J, with 12 bases between. The CDR3 is made up of 14 amino acids. Germline V lookup: CDR1 SEHNR, CDR2 FQNEAQ (reference sequence). The DNA for the CDR3 is TGTGCCAGCAGCCCAGGACAACGAAATGAAAAACTGTTTTTT. Encoded protein: CASSPGQRNEKLFF.

CDR3 DNA: TGCAGTGCTAGTAGGGGTCCAGAGACCCAGTACTTC. Its protein product is CSASRGPETQYF. The chain links TRBV20-1 to TRBJ2-5, with D perhaps matching TRBD1 (5 bases). V lost 3 bases to trimming and J lost 4 bases, with 9 bases between them. The CDR3 totals 12 residues. In germline, CDR1 is DFQATT, CDR2 SNEGSKA (reference sequence).

The chain employs TRBV28 and TRBJ2-5; 8 nucleotides match TRBD2. This CDR3 comprises 13 residues. J gave up 3 bases and V 8 bases, and 5 bases lay outside the gene matches. CDR1 and CDR2 from the germline V gene are MDHEN and SYDVKM. CDR3 sequence (DNA): TGTGCCAGCTTACCGGGGGGGAAAGAGACCCAGTACTTC. Translating it yields CASLPGGKETQYF.

This CDR3 is CASSLTQGTTGGYTF. CDR3 coding DNA: TGCGCCAGCAGCTTGACGCAGGGGACGACCGGGGGCTACACCTTC. The V call is TRBV5-1, the J call TRBJ1-2; maybe TRBD1 (6 bases). The CDR3 is 15 residues long. Germline CDR1 reads SGHRS; CDR2 reads YFSETQ. V lost 1 base and J 8 bases, leaving 18 bases between the germline ends.

The chain has TRBV30 and TRBJ2-1; 7 bases are shared with TRBD2. The V gene's germline CDR1 is GTSNPN and CDR2 SVGIG (reference sequence). Trimming cost V 2 bases and J 7 bases; bases outside gene matches: 8. There are 14 residues in the CDR3. The CDR3 DNA is TGTGCCTGGAGTCCGGGGGAGGGCTTAAATGAGCAGTTCTTC. This translates into CAWSPGEGLNEQFF.

This sequence joins TRBV5-1 and TRBJ2-6; D gene ambiguous. This CDR3 contains 15 residues. From germline, CDR1 is SGHRS and CDR2 YFSETQ. The V end was cut by 7 bases, the J end by 3 bases, with 14 bases between. CDR3 loop: CASALIGFGANVLTF. The CDR3 DNA follows: TGCGCCAGCGCCCTAATCGGGTTTGGGGCCAACGTCCTGACTTTC.

This clone showed up just a few times. The CDR3 here is CASSLMVEGEYDEQFF. In nucleotides, the CDR3 is TGTGCCAGCAGTTTAATGGTAGAGGGTGAGTACGATGAGCAGTTCTTC. The V and J genes are TRBV27 and TRBJ2-1; D perhaps matches TRBD2 (5 bases). CDR3 length equals 16 residues. The germline CDR1 and CDR2 sequences are MNHEY and SMNVEV (reference sequence). V shed 2 bases and J shed 8 bases, with 19 bases lying between them.

J is TRBJ1-4 and V is TRBV19, with D possibly matching TRBD1 (5 bases). This CDR3 is 15 amino acids long. Germline lookup yields CDR1 LNHDA and CDR2 SQIVND (reference sequence). Trimming stripped 3 bases from V and 7 bases from J, with 15 bases between. The CDR3 coding sequence is TGTGCCAGTAGTATCCGCCAGGGAGGGGCTGAAAAACTGTTTTTT. Residues: CASSIRQGGAEKLFF. The entire variable domain, with the rest obtained from reference TRBV19 and TRBJ1-4, is as follows: DGGITQSPKYLFRKEGQNVTLSCEQNLNHDAMYWYRQDPGQGLRLIYYSQIVNDFQKGDIAEGYSVSREKKESFPLTVTSAQKNPTAFYLCASSIRQGGAEKLFFGSGTQLSVL.

This chain connects TRBV5-6 to TRBJ1-2; the D is unclear. V was clipped by 0 bases and J by 7 bases, with 7 bases between them. Germline-derived CDR1 and CDR2 are SGHDT and YYEEEE. The CDR3 has 12 amino acids. The CDR3 sequence: CASSLGRGGYTF. CDR3 in DNA: TGTGCCAGCAGCTTGGGCCGAGGTGGCTACACCTTC.

The rearrangement joins TRBV18 to TRBJ2-7; 10 nucleotides line up with TRBD1. CDR1 KGHSH and CDR2 LQKENI come from the germline V gene. The CDR3 runs to 15 residues. With V trimmed by 4 bases and J by 2 bases, 5 bases remained unmatched. CDR3 loop: CASSLGQGGPYEQYF. The CDR3 DNA is TGTGCCAGCTCACTCGGACAGGGGGGACCCTACGAGCAGTACTTC.

The chain carries TRBV7-6 and TRBJ2-1; 7 positions match TRBD2. Germline CDR1 reads SGHVS; CDR2 reads FNYEAQ. The junction had 6 bases not matched to a gene; V was cut back by 1 base and J by 6 bases. There are 15 residues in the CDR3. The CDR3 nucleotides are TGTGCCAGCAGCTTAGTTGGGCGGGGGACCAATGAGCAGTTCTTC. Translation: CASSLVGRGTNEQFF.

The chain uses TRBV20-1 and TRBJ1-2; 9 bases line up with TRBD1. CDR1 and CDR2 from the germline V gene are DFQATT and SNEGSKA (reference sequence). The CDR3 loop spans 11 amino acids. V was clipped by 6 bases and J by 7 bases; unmatched bases: 3. CDR3 region: CSAHRGLGYTF. The CDR3 bases are TGCAGTGCCCACAGGGGGCTTGGCTACACCTTC.

This rearrangement joins TRBV19 to TRBJ2-2; D not certain. V lost 1 base, J lost 4 bases, and 10 bases lay in between. This CDR3 region has 15 residues. Germline CDR1 is LNHDA and CDR2 is SQIVND (reference sequence). The CDR3 region is CASSIVQQPTGELFF. The CDR3 DNA reads TGTGCCAGTAGTATAGTCCAACAGCCCACCGGGGAGCTGTTTTTT.

The rearrangement uses TRBV6-5 and TRBJ1-5; 8 bases align to TRBD1. Losses at the gene ends were 4 bases for V and 3 bases for J; bases not matched to a gene: 8. CDR1 is MNHEY and CDR2 is SVGAGI in the germline V gene. The CDR3 has 16 amino acids. Written as DNA, the CDR3 is TGTGCCAGCAGTTTACACAGGGGGGGCCTCAATCAGCCCCAGCATTTT. This sequence encodes CASSLHRGGLNQPQHF.

The J gene is TRBJ2-7, the V gene TRBV10-1; TRBD2 aligns across 13 bases. V lost 8 bases, J lost 3 bases, and 10 bases stayed unmatched. This CDR3 region has 16 residues. CDR1 is WNHNN, CDR2 SYGVQD, per germline (reference sequence). The CDR3 nucleotides are TGCGCCAGCGAGCGACTAGCGGGGGGCCAGGACTACGAGCAGTACTTC. It yields the protein CASERLAGGQDYEQYF.

The CDR3: CASSQTGPLQPQHF. CDR3 DNA: TGTGCCAGCAGCCAGACAGGCCCCCTTCAGCCCCAGCATTTT. The chain couples TRBV4-2 to TRBJ1-5, with a possible D match to TRBD1 (6 bases). Trimming took 3 bases from V and 6 from J, leaving 12 bases between them. The CDR3 extends over 14 amino acids. Per the germline V gene, CDR1 is LGHNA and CDR2 is YNFKEQ.

The V gene is TRBV7-3, the J gene TRBJ1-1; no definite D call. Germline loops: CDR1 SGHTA, CDR2 FQGTGA. With 4 bases removed from V and 3 bases from J, the gap between germline ends came to 15 bases. CDR3 size: 15 residues. Written as DNA, the CDR3 is TGTGCCAGCAGCTCACTTACACGGGAGGACACTGAAGCTTTCTTT. Its protein product is CASSSLTREDTEAFF.